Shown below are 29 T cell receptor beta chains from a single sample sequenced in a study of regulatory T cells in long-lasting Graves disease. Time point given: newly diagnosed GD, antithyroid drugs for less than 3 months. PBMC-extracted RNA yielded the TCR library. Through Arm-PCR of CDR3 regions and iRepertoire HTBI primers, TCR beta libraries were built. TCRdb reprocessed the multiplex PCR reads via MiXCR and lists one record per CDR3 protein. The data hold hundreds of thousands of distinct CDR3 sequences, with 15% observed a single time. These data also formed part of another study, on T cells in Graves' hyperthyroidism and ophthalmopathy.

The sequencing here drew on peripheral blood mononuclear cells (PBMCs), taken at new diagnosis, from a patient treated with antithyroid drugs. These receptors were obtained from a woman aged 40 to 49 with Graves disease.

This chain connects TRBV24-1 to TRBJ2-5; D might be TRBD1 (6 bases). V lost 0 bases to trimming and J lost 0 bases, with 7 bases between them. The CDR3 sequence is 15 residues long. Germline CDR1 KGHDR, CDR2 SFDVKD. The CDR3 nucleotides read TGTGCCACCAGTGATTTGCGGGACAACCAAGAGACCCAGTACTTC. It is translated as CATSDLRDNQETQYF.

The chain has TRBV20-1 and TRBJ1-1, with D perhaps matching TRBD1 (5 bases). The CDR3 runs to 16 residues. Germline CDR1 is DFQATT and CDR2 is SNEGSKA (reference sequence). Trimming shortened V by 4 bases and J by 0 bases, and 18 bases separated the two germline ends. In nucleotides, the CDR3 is TGCAGTGCTACCACAACTCGCGGGGGGATGAACACTGAAGCTTTCTTT. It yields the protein CSATTTRGGMNTEAFF.

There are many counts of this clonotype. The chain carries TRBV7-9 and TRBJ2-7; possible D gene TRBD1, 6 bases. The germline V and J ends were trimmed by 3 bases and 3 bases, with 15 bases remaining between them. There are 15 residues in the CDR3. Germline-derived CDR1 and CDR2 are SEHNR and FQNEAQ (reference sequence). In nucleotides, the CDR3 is TGTGCCAGCAGCTTGGCCCAGGGACAATTCTACGAGCAGTACTTC. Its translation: CASSLAQGQFYEQYF.

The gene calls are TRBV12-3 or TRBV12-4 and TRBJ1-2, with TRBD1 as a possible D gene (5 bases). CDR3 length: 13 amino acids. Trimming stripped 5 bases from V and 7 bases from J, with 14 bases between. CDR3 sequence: CASSRGPGTGYTF. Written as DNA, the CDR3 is TGTGCCAGCAGTAGGGGCCCCGGGACTGGCTACACCTTC.

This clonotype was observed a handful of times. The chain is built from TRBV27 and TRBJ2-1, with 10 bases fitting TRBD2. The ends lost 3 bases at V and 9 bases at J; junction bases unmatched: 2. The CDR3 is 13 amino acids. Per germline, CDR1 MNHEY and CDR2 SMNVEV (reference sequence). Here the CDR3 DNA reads TGTGCCAGCAGTTTGGGACTAGCGTTTGAGCAGTTCTTC. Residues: CASSLGLAFEQFF.

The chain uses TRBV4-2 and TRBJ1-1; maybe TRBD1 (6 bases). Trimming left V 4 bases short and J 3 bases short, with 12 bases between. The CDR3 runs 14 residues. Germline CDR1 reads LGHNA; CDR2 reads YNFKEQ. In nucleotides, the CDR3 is TGTGCCAGCAGCCCGGACAGTAGTTACACTGAAGCTTTCTTT. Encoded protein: CASSPDSSYTEAFF.

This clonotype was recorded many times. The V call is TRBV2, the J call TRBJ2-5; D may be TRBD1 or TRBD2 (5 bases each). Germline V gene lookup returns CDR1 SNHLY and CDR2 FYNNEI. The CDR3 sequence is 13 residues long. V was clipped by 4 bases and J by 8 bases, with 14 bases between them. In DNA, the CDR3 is TGTGCCAGCAGTGCTTTCCGAGGGGAAACCCAGTACTTC. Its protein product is CASSAFRGETQYF. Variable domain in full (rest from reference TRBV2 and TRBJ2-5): EPEVTQTPSHQVTQMGQEVILRCVPISNHLYFYWYRQILGQKVEFLVSFYNNEISEKSEIFDDQFSVERPDGSNFTLKIRSTKLEDSAMYFCASSAFRGETQYFGPGTRLLVL.

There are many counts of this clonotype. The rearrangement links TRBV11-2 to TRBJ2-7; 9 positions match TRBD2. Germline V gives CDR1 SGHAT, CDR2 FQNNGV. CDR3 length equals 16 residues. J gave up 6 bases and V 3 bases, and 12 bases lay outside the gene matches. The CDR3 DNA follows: TGTGCCAGCAGCTTGGCTCTAGCGGGACCTGGTTTCGAGCAGTACTTC. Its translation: CASSLALAGPGFEQYF. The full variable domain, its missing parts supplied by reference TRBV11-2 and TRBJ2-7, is EAGVAQSPRYKIIEKRQSVAFWCNPISGHATLYWYQQILGQGPKLLIQFQNNGVVDDSQLPKDRFSAERLKGVDSTLKIQPAKLEDSAVYLCASSLALAGPGFEQYFGPGTRLTVT.

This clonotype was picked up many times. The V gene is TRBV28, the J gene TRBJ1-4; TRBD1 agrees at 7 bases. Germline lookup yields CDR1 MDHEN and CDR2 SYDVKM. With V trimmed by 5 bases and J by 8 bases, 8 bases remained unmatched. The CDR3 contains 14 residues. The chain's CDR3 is CASSPGTVEEKLFF. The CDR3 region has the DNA TGTGCCAGCAGTCCCGGGACAGTGGAGGAAAAACTGTTTTTT.

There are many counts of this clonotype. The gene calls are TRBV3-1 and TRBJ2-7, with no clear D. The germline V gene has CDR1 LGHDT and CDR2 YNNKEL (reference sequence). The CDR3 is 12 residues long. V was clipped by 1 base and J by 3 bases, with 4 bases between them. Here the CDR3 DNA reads TGTGCCAGCAGCCAAGCGGGCTACGAGCAGTACTTC. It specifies CASSQAGYEQYF.

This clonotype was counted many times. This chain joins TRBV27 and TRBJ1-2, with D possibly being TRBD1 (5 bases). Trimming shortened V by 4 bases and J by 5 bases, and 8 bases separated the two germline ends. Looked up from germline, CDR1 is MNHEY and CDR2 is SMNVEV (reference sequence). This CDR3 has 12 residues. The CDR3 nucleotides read TGTGCCAGCAGTTATAAGGGGTATGGCTACACCTTC. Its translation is CASSYKGYGYTF.

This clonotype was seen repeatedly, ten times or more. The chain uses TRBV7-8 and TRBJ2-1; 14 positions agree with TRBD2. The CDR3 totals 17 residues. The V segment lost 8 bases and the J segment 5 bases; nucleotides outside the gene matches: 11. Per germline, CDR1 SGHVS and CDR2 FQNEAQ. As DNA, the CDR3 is TGTGCCAGCGGGGGGACTAGCGGGAGCCAAGTCAACAATGAGCAGTTCTTC. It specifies CASGGTSGSQVNNEQFF.

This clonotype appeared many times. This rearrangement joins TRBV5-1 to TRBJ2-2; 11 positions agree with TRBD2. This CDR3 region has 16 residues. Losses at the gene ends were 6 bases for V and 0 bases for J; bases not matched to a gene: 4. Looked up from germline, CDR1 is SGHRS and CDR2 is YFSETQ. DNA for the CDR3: TGCGCCAGCACCCTAGCGGGAGGATCGAACACCGGGGAGCTGTTTTTT. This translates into CASTLAGGSNTGELFF.

DNA for the CDR3: TGTGCCAGCAGCTGGGGACCGTCTAGCAATCAGCCCCAGCATTTT. Protein product: CASSWGPSSNQPQHF. The rearrangement uses TRBV5-6 and TRBJ1-5; D is possibly TRBD1 (5 bases). V was cut by 3 bases and J by 0 bases, with 10 bases left in between. The CDR3 sequence is 15 residues long. Per the germline V gene, CDR1 is SGHDT and CDR2 is YYEEEE.

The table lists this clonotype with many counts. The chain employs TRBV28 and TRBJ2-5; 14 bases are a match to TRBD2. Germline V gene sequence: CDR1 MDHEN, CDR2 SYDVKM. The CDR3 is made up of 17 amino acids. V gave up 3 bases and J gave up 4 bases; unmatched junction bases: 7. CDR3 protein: CASSLTSGRALGETQYF. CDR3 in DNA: TGTGCCAGCAGTTTGACTAGCGGGAGGGCCTTGGGAGAGACCCAGTACTTC.

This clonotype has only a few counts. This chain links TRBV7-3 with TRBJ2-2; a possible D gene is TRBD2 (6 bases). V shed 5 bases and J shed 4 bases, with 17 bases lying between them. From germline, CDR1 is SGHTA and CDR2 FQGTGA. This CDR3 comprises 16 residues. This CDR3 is CASSPNSGAGTGELFF. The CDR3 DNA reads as TGTGCCAGCAGCCCTAATAGCGGTGCGGGCACCGGGGAGCTGTTTTTT.

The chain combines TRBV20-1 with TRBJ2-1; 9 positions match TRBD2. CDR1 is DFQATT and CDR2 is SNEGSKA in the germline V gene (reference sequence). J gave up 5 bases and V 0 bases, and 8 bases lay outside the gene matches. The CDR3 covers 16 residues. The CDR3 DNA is TGCAGTGCTAGAGATCTAATAGCGGGAGAAAACAATGAGCAGTTCTTC. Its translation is CSARDLIAGENNEQFF.

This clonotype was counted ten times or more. The CDR3 nucleotides read TGTGCCAGCAGCGGACCTGGACAGGCAGGGAGTCAGCCCCAGCATTTT. This codes for CASSGPGQAGSQPQHF. The J gene is TRBJ1-5, the V gene TRBV5-6, with 7 bases matching TRBD1. V shed 4 bases and J 6 bases; nucleotides not matched to a gene: 13. In germline, CDR1 is SGHDT, CDR2 YYEEEE. The CDR3 totals 16 residues.

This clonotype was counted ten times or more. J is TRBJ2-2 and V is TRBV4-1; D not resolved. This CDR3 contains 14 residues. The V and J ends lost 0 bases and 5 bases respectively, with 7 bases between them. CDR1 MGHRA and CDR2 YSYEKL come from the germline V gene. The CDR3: CASSQDSGTGELFF. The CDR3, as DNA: TGCGCCAGCAGCCAAGATTCCGGTACCGGGGAGCTGTTTTTT.

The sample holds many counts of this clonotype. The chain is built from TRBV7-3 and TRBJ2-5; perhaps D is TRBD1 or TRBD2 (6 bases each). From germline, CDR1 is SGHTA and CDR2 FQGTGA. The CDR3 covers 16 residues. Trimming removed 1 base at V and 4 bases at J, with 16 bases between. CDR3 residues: CASSLKGGSAPETQYF. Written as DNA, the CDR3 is TGTGCCAGCAGCTTAAAGGGGGGTAGCGCCCCAGAGACCCAGTACTTC. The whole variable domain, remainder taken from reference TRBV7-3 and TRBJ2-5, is GAGVSQTPSNKVTEKGKYVELRCDPISGHTALYWYRQSLGQGPEFLIYFQGTGAADDSGLPNDRFFAVRPEGSVSTLKIQRTERGDSAVYLCASSLKGGSAPETQYFGPGTRLLVL.

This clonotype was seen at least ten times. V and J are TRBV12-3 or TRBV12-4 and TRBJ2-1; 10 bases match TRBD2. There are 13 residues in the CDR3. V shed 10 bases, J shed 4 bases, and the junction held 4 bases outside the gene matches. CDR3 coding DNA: TGTGCCATCGGGACTAGCGTGTACAATGAGCAGTTCTTC. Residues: CAIGTSVYNEQFF.

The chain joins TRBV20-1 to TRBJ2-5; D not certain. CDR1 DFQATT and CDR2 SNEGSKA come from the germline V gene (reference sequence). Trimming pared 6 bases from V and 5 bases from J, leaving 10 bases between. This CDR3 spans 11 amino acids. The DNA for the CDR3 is TGCAGTGCCCACCATAGGGAGACCCAGTACTTC. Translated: CSAHHRETQYF.

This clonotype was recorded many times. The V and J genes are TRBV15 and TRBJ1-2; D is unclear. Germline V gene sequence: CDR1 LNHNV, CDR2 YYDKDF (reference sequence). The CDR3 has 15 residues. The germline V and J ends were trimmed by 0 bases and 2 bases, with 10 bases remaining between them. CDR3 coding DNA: TGTGCCACCAGCAGAGATAACGGAATCAACTATGGCTACACCTTC. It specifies CATSRDNGINYGYTF.

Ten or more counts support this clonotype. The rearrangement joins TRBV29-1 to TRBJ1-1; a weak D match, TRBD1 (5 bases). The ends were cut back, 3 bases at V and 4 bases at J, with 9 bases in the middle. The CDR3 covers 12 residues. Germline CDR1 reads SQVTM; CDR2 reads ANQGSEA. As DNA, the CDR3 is TGCAGCGTTGAGGGGCTTGGCACTGAAGCTTTCTTT. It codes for CSVEGLGTEAFF.

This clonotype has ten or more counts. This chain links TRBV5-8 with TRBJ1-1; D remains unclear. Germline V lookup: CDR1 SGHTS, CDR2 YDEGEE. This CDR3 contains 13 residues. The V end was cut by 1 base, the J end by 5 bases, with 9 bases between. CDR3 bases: TGTGCCAGCAGCTTGATTGGCGGTACTGAAGCTTTCTTT. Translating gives CASSLIGGTEAFF. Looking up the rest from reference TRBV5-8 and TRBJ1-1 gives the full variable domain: EAGVTQSPTHLIKTRGQQATLRCSPISGHTSVYWYQQALGLGLQFLLWYDEGEERNRGNFPPRFSGRQFPNYSSELNVNALELEDSALYLCASSLIGGTEAFFGQGTRLTVV.

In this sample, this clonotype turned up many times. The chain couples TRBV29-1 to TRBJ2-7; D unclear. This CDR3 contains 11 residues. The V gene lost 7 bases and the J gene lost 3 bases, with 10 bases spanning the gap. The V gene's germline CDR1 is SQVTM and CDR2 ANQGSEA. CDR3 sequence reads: CSAQESYEQYF. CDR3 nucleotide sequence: TGCAGCGCGCAGGAGAGCTACGAGCAGTACTTC.

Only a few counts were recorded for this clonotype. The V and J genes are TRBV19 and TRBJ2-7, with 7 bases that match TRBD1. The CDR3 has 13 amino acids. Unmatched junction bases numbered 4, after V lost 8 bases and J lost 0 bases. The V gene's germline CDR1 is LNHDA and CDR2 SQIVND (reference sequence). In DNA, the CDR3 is TGTGCCAGTCTGGGGGACAGCTCCTACGAGCAGTACTTC. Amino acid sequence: CASLGDSSYEQYF.

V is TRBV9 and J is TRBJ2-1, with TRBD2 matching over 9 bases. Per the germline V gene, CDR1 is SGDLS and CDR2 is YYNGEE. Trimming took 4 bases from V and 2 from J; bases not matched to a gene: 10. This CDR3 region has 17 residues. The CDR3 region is CASSPRPGLAPYNEQFF. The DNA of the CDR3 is TGTGCCAGCAGCCCGCGCCCGGGACTAGCACCCTACAATGAGCAGTTCTTC.

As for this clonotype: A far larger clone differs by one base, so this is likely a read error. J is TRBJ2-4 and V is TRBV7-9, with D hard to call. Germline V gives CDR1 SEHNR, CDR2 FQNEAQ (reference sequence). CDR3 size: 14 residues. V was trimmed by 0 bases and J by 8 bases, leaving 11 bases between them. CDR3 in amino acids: CASSLALSQDIQYF. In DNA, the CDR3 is TGTGCCAGCAGCTTAGCCCTCAGCCAAGACATTCAGTACTTC.